This T cell receptor beta chain was retrieved from a study of shared clonotypes between healthy human individuals. In its sample, this clone was seen once. Antigen specificity is unknown. Donors were healthy HIV-negative adults without recent acute infections or vaccinations. The study, taken as a whole, reports: The low donor count limited represented genetic and exposure-history diversity.

Authors' analysis steps: Junction-only sequences without quality scores were provided by ImmunoSEQ, so filtering was different. Some clones are missing from TCRdb's copy, which holds only in-frame ones; the method was immunoSEQ multiplex PCR. That table is the source of V, J and clone size, and D and trimming were worked out from the DNA. The sample yields over 700,000 clones, approximately 72% seen once. The sequencing sample was made of memory CD4+ T cells sorted from blood. Subset specified: CD45RA-negative fraction. The origin of this receptor is a woman in her 30s in good health.

In DNA form, the CDR3 reads TGTGCCAGCAGTTCGTTACAGGGGGCTGAAGCTTTCTTT. Amino acids: CASSSLQGAEAFF. V gene TRBV28 combines with J gene TRBJ1-1, with 8 bases identical to TRBD1. The CDR3 contains 13 residues. Germline loops: CDR1 MDHEN, CDR2 SYDVKM. V dropped 4 bases and J dropped 6; count of bases not matched to a gene: 4.